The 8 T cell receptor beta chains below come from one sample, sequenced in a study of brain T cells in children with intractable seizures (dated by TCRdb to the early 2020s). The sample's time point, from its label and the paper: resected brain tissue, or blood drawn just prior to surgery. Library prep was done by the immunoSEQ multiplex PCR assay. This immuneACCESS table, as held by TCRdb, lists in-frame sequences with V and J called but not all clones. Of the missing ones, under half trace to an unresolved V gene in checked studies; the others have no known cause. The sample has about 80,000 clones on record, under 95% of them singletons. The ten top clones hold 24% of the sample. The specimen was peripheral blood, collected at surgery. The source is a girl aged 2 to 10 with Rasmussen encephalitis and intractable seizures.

CDR3 DNA: TGTGCCAGCAGATCGACAGGCTCCTACGAGCAGTACTTC. Translation gives CASRSTGSYEQYF. The V and J genes are TRBV27 and TRBJ2-7, with D possibly TRBD1 on 6 matching bases. The ends were cut back, 6 bases at V and 0 bases at J, with 9 bases in the middle. The CDR3 is 13 residues long. Germline V gene lookup returns CDR1 MNHEY and CDR2 SMNVEV (reference sequence).

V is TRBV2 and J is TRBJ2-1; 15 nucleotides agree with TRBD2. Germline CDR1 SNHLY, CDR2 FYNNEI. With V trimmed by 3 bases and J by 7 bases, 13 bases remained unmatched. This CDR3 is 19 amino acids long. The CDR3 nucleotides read TGTGCCAGCAGTGATATAGGACTAGCGGGGGGGCCGCCTAGGAATGAGCAGTTCTTC. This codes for CASSDIGLAGGPPRNEQFF. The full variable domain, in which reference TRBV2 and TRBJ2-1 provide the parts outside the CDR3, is EPEVTQTPSHQVTQMGQEVILRCVPISNHLYFYWYRQILGQKVEFLVSFYNNEISEKSEIFDDQFSVERPDGSNFTLKIRSTKLEDSAMYFCASSDIGLAGGPPRNEQFFGPGTRLTVL.

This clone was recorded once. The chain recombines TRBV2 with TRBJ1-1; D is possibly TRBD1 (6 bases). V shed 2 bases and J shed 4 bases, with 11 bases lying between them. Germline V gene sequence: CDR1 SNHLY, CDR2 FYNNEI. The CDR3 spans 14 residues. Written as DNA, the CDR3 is TGTGCCAGCAGTGAATTAGGGGGTGGCACTGAAGCTTTCTTT. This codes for CASSELGGGTEAFF.

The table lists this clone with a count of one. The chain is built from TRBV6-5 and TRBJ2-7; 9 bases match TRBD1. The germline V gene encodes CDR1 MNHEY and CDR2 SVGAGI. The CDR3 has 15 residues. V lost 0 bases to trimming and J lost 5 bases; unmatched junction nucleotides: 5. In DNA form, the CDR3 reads TGTGCCAGCAGTTACTCCGGGGACAGGGTTAACGAGCAGTACTTC. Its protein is CASSYSGDRVNEQYF.

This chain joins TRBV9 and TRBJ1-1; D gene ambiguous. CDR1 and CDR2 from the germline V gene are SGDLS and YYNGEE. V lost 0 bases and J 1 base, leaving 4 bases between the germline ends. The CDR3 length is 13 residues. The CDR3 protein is CASSVAPNTEAFF. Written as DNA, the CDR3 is TGTGCCAGCAGCGTAGCTCCGAACACTGAAGCTTTCTTT.

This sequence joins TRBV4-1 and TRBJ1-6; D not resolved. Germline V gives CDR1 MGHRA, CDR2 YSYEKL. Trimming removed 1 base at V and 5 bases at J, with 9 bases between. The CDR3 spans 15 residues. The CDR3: CASSQVTPNNSPLHF. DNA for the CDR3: TGCGCCAGCAGCCAAGTGACACCTAATAATTCACCCCTCCACTTT.

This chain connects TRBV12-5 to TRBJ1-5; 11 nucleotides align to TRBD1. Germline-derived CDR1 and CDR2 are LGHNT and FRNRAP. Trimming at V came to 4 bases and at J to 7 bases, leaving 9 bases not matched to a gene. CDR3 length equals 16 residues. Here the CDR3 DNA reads TGTGCTAGTGGTTCCTCCGGGACAGGGGGATGGCAGCCCCAGCATTTT. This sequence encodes CASGSSGTGGWQPQHF.

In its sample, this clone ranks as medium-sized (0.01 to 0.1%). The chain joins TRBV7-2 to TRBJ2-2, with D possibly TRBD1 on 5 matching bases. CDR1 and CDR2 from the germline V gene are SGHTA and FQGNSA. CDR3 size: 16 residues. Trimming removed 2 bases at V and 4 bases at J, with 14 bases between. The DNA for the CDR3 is TGTGCCAGCAGCTTATTAGGCCAGGGAAGCACCGGGGAGCTGTTTTTT. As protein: CASSLLGQGSTGELFF.